A single sample gave rise to the 5 T cell receptor beta chains below, sequenced in a study of graft-versus-host responses after intestinal transplantation. Libraries were prepared by immunoSEQ multiplex PCR; TCRdb keeps only in-frame clonotypes and omits some of them. Altogether about 120,000 clones are present, 90% being singletons, with the ten largest covering around 0.2%. These receptors' targets are unknown. This material consisted of unstimulated CD4+ T cells sorted from spleen or lymph node cells, taken before intestinal transplant. The receptors derive from a human donor who received an intestinal transplant.

The chain is built from TRBV12-5 and TRBJ2-5; TRBD1 is a possible D gene (6 bases). The germline CDR1 and CDR2 sequences are LGHNT and FRNRAP. Trimming cost V 2 bases and J 3 bases, with 34 bases left between them. The CDR3 is 22 amino acids. This CDR3 reads CASGLKDFQGWVLESDEETQYF. In nucleotides, the CDR3 is TGTGCTAGTGGTTTGAAAGATTTCCAGGGGTGGGTGTTGGAGAGCGATGAAGAGACCCAGTACTTC. The full variable domain, rest sourced from reference TRBV12-5 and TRBJ2-5, is DARVTQTPRHKVTEMGQEVTMRCQPILGHNTVFWYRQTMMQGLELLAYFRNRAPLDDSGMPKDRFSAEMPDATLATLKIQPSEPRDSAVYFCASGLKDFQGWVLESDEETQYFGPGTRLLVL.

The gene calls are TRBV10-2 and TRBJ2-2, with D maybe TRBD1 (6 bases). From germline, CDR1 is WSHSY and CDR2 SAAADI. V shed 3 bases and J shed 1 base, with 18 bases lying between them. This CDR3 comprises 18 residues. The CDR3 loop reads CASSDPGVGAKNTGELFF. Here the CDR3 DNA reads TGCGCCAGCAGTGACCCAGGGGTAGGGGCCAAGAACACCGGGGAGCTGTTTTTT.

The gene calls are TRBV11-2 and TRBJ1-2, with TRBD1 matching 8 bases. The junction had 12 bases not matched to a gene; V was cut back by 4 bases and J by 8 bases. The germline gives CDR1 SGHAT, CDR2 FQNNGV. The CDR3 is 15 residues long. This chain's CDR3 is CASSSRTGGGGGYTF. Here the CDR3 DNA reads TGTGCCAGCAGCTCTCGAACAGGGGGAGGGGGGGGCTACACCTTC.

The V gene is TRBV30, the J gene TRBJ2-2; TRBD2 aligns across 9 bases. Germline V gene lookup returns CDR1 GTSNPN and CDR2 SVGIG (reference sequence). CDR3 length: 17 amino acids. V lost 3 bases to trimming and J lost 0 bases; unmatched junction nucleotides: 8. The CDR3 here is CAWSRWGLASNTGELFF. DNA for the CDR3: TGTGCCTGGAGCAGATGGGGACTAGCCTCGAACACCGGGGAGCTGTTTTTT.

The chain couples TRBV7-2 to TRBJ1-2, with 7 nucleotides matching TRBD1. This CDR3 spans 15 amino acids. Germline V gene sequence: CDR1 SGHTA, CDR2 FQGNSA. The V segment lost 1 base and the J segment 1 base; nucleotides outside the gene matches: 3. CDR3: CASSLGQGLNYGYTF. The CDR3 coding sequence is TGTGCCAGCAGCTTAGGACAGGGTCTTAACTATGGCTACACCTTC.